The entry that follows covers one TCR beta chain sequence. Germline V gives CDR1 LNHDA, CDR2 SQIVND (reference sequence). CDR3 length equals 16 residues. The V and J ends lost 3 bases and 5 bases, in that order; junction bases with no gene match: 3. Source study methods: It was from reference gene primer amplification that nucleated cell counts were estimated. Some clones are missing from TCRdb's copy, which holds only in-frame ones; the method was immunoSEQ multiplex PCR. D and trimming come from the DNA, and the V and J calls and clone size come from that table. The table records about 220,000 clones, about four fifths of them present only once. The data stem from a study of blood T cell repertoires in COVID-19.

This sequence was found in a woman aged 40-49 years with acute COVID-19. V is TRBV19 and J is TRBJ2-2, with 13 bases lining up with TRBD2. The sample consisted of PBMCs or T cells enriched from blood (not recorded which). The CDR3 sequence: CASSMRTSGGTGELFF. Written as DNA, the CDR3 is TGTGCCAGTAGTATGAGGACTAGCGGGGGAACCGGGGAGCTGTTTTTT.